This T cell receptor beta chain was sequenced for a study of control samples from healthy donors and cancer patients. From germline, CDR1 is SGDLS and CDR2 YYNGEE. The ends were cut back, 0 bases at V and 4 bases at J, with 9 bases in the middle. This CDR3 region has 14 residues. The method was immunoSEQ multiplex PCR; TCRdb's version includes in-frame clones alone and lacks a portion of them. Among 150,000 to 200,000 clones listed, about 92% were seen once. The specimen was blood. The clonotype originates from a young man in good health. J is TRBJ2-3 and V is TRBV9, with D possibly matching TRBD1 (5 bases). As DNA, the CDR3 is TGTGCCAGCAGCGTAGGCAGGGTCTCAGATACGCAGTATTTT. Its protein product is CASSVGRVSDTQYF.